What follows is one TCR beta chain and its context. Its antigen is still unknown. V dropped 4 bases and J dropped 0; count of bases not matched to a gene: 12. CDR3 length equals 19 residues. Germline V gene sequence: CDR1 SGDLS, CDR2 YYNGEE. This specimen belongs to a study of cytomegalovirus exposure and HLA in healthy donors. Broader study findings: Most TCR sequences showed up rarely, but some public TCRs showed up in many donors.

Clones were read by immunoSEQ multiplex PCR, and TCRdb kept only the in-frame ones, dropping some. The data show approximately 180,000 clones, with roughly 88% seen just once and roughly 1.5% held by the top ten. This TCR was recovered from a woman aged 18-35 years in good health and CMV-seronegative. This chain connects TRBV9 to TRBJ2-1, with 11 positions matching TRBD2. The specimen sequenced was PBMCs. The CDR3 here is CASSRFLAGGSLSYNEQFF. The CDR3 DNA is TGTGCCAGCAGCCGTTTTCTAGCGGGGGGCTCCCTCTCCTACAATGAGCAGTTCTTC.